This T cell receptor beta chain was obtained from a study of cytomegalovirus exposure and HLA in healthy donors. Study conclusions and caveats: In vitro experiments confirmed that three CMV-associated chains were specific for CMV antigens.

About this clone itself: Antigen specificity is unknown.

This CDR3 spans 16 amino acids. CDR1 is SNHLY and CDR2 is FYNNEI in the germline V gene. The V end lost 7 bases, the J end lost 4 bases, and 20 bases lay between the germline ends. The protocol was immunoSEQ multiplex PCR, while the TCRdb copy is restricted to in-frame clones and leaves out a portion. This table has about 140,000 clones, 88% appearing once. The sample taken for sequencing was PBMCs. This sequence joins TRBV2 and TRBJ2-1; a weak D match, TRBD2 (7 bases). This TCR was sampled from a woman aged 18-35 years in good health and CMV-seropositive. The CDR3 DNA is TGTGCCAGCACCGACCTAGGGGGGGCCAATTACAATGAGCAGTTCTTC. Protein product: CASTDLGGANYNEQFF. Supplemented by reference TRBV2 and TRBJ2-1, the full variable domain reads EPEVTQTPSHQVTQMGQEVILRCVPISNHLYFYWYRQILGQKVEFLVSFYNNEISEKSEIFDDQFSVERPDGSNFTLKIRSTKLEDSAMYFCASTDLGGANYNEQFFGPGTRLTVL.